The next 6 T cell receptor beta chains were all read from a single sample in a study of shared clonotypes between healthy human individuals. Positive CCR7 selection of CD45RO-negative cells yielded the naive CD8 cells, and terminally differentiated effector memory CD45RA+ cells were excluded. Assay used: immunoSEQ multiplex PCR; TCRdb lists only in-frame clones, some missing. The sample records hundreds of thousands of clones, roughly 96% being singletons. What was sequenced was naive CD8+ T cells sorted from blood. Every receptor here comes from a woman aged 25 to 39 in good health.

The rearrangement uses TRBV11-3 and TRBJ1-1; D is possibly TRBD1 (6 bases). Trimming pared 1 base from V and 3 bases from J, leaving 9 bases between. Germline CDR1 and CDR2: SGHNT and YENEEA. This CDR3 has 14 amino acids. This chain's CDR3 is CASSLGGGHTEAFF. DNA of the CDR3: TGTGCCAGCAGCTTAGGGGGGGGGCACACTGAAGCTTTCTTT.

The chain uses TRBV29-1 and TRBJ2-1; D is unresolved. Trimming left V 1 base short and J 2 bases short, with 9 bases between. CDR3 length equals 14 residues. CDR1 and CDR2 from the germline V gene are SQVTM and ANQGSEA. CDR3 residues: CSVEGVSTYNEQFF. CDR3 bases: TGCAGCGTTGAAGGAGTATCCACCTACAATGAGCAGTTCTTC.

V gene TRBV28 combines with J gene TRBJ2-7; D possibly corresponds to TRBD2 (5 bases). The V end lost 8 bases, the J end lost 0 bases, and 11 bases lay between the germline ends. The CDR3 extends over 13 amino acids. The germline gives CDR1 MDHEN, CDR2 SYDVKM. This CDR3 reads CASGPEVSYEQYF. CDR3 nucleotide sequence: TGTGCCAGCGGCCCGGAGGTCTCCTACGAGCAGTACTTC.

The chain is built from TRBV10-3 and TRBJ2-1, with 10 positions matching TRBD2. With V trimmed by 6 bases and J by 7 bases, 9 bases remained unmatched. From germline, CDR1 is ENHRY and CDR2 SYGVKD. The CDR3 runs 15 residues. In DNA, the CDR3 is TGTGCCATCAGCGACCTAGCGGGAGACAGAAATGAGCAGTTCTTC. Protein sequence: CAISDLAGDRNEQFF.

The chain links TRBV19 to TRBJ2-2; either TRBD1 or TRBD2 may supply D (5 bases each). Germline values: CDR1 LNHDA, CDR2 SQIVND (reference sequence). The CDR3 has 13 amino acids. V was trimmed by 6 bases and J by 7 bases, leaving 12 bases between them. In DNA, the CDR3 is TGTGCCAGTAGGGGGGTAAACCTCGGGGAGCTGTTTTTT. Protein sequence: CASRGVNLGELFF.

The V call is TRBV4-2, the J call TRBJ2-2; perhaps TRBD1 as D (5 bases). The V end was cut by 0 bases, the J end by 9 bases, with 14 bases between. The CDR3 loop spans 15 amino acids. Germline lookup yields CDR1 LGHNA and CDR2 YNFKEQ. CDR3 protein: CASSQDAQGPRELFF. CDR3 DNA sequence: TGTGCCAGCAGCCAAGATGCGCAGGGCCCTAGGGAGCTGTTTTTT.